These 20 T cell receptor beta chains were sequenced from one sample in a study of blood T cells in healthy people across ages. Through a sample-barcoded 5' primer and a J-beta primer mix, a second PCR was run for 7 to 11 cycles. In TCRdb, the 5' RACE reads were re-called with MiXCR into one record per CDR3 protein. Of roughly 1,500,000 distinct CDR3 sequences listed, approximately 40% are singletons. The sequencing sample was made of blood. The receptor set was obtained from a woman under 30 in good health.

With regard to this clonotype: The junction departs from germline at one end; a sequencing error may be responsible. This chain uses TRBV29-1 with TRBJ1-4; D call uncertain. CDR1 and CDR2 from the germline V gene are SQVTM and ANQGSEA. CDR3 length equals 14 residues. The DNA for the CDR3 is TGCAGCGTCGAACCCACCGGCAGAAGTGAACAACTGTTTTTT. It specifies CSVEPTGRSEQLFF.

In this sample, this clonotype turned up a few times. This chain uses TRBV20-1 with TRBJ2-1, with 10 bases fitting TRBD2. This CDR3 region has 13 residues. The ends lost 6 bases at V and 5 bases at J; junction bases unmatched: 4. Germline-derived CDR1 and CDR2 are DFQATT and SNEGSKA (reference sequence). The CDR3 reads CSAERGGHNEQFF. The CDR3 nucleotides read TGCAGTGCCGAGCGGGGGGGCCACAATGAGCAGTTCTTC.

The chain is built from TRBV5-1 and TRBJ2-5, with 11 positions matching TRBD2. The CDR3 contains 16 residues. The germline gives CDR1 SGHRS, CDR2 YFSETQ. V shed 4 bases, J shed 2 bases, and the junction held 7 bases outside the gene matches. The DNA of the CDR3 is TGCGCCAGCAGCGAAACTAGCGGGGGAATACAAGAGACCCAGTACTTC. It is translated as CASSETSGGIQETQYF.

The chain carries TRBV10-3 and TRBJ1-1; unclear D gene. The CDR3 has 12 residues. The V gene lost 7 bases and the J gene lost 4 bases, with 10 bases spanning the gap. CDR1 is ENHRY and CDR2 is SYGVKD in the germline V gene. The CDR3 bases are TGTGCCATCACTTCGTCTAGCACTGAAGCTTTCTTT. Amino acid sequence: CAITSSSTEAFF.

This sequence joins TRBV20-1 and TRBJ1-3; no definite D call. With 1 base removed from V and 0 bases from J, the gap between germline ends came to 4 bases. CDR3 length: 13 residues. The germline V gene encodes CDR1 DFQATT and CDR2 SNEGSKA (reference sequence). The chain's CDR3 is CSARVVSGNTIYF. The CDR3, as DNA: TGCAGTGCTAGAGTGGTCTCTGGAAACACCATATATTTT.

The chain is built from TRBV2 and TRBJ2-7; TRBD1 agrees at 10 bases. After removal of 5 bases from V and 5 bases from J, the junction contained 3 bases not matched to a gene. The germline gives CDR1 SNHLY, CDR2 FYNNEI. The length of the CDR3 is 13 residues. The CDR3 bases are TGTGCCAGCAGTTCCGGGACAGGGGACGAGCAGTACTTC. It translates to CASSSGTGDEQYF.

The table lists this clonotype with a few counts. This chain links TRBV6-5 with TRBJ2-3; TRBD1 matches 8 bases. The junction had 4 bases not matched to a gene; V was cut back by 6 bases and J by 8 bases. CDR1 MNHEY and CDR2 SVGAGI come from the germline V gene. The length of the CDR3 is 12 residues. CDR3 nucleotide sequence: TGTGCCAGCAGACCCGGACAGGGTACGCAGTATTTT. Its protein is CASRPGQGTQYF.

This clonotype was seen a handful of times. The CDR3 DNA reads as TGTGCCAGCAGTTCCGTGGCTATCGGTACGCAGTATTTT. Its translation: CASSSVAIGTQYF. The chain uses TRBV6-5 and TRBJ2-3; D is uncertain. The germline V gene has CDR1 MNHEY and CDR2 SVGAGI. The CDR3 extends over 13 amino acids. V was pared by 4 bases and J by 8 bases, with 13 bases between.

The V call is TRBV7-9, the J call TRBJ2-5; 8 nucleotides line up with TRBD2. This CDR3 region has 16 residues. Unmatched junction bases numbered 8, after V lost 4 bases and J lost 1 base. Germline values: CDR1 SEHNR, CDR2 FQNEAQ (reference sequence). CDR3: CASSSARTSSQETQYF. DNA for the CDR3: TGTGCCAGCAGCTCGGCCCGGACTAGCAGCCAAGAGACCCAGTACTTC. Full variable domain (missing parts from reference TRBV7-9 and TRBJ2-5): DTGVSQNPRHKITKRGQNVTFRCDPISEHNRLYWYRQTLGQGPEFLTYFQNEAQLEKSRLLSDRFSAERPKGSFSTLEIQRTEQGDSAMYLCASSSARTSSQETQYFGPGTRLLVL.

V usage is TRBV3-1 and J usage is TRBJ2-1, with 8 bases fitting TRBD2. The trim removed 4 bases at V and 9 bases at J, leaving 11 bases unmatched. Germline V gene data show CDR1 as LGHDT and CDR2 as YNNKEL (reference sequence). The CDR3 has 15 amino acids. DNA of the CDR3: TGTGCCAGCAGCCCCGGGACGAGCGGGAGTGCTGAGCAGTTCTTC. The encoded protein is CASSPGTSGSAEQFF.

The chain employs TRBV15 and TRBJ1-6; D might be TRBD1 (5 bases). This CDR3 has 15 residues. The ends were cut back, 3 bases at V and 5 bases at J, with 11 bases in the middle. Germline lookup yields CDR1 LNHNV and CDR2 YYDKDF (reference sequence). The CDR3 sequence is CATSSADSNNSPLHF. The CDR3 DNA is TGTGCCACCAGCAGCGCCGACAGTAATAATTCACCCCTCCACTTT.

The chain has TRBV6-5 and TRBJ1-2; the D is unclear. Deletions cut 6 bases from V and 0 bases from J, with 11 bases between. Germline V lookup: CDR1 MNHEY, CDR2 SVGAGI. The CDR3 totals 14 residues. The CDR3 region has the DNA TGTGCCAGCAGCACCAGGCGGGCTAACTATGGCTACACCTTC. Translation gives CASSTRRANYGYTF.

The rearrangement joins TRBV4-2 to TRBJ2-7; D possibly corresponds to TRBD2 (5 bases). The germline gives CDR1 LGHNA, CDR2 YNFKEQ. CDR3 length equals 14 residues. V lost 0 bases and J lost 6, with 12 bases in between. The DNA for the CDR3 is TGTGCCAGCAGCCAAGAACTAGTCCCCCCCGAGCAGTACTTC. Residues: CASSQELVPPEQYF.

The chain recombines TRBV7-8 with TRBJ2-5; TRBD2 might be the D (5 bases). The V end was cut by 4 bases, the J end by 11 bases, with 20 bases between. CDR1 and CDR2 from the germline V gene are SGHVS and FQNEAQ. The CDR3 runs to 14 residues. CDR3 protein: CASSYQTNDNEQYF. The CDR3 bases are TGTGCCAGCAGCTACCAGACTAACGACAATGAGCAGTACTTC.

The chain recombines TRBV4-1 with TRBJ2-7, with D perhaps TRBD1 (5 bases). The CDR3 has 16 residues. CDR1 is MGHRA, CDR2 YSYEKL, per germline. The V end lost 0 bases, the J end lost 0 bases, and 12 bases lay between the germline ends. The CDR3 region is CASSQDRTPNSYEQYF. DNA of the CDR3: TGCGCCAGCAGCCAAGATCGGACACCTAACTCCTACGAGCAGTACTTC.

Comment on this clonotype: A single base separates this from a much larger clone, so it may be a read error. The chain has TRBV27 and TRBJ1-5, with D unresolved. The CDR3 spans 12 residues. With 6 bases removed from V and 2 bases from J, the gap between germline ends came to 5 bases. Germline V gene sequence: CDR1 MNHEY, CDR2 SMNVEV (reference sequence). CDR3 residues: CASRTCNQPQHF. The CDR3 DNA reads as TGTGCCAGCAGGACATGCAATCAGCCCCAGCATTTT.

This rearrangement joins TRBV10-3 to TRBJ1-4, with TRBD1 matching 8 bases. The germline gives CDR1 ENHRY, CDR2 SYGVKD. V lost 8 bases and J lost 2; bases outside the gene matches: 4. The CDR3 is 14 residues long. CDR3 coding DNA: TGTGCCATCTCAGGGGGCAGTACTAATGAAAAACTGTTTTTT. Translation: CAISGGSTNEKLFF.

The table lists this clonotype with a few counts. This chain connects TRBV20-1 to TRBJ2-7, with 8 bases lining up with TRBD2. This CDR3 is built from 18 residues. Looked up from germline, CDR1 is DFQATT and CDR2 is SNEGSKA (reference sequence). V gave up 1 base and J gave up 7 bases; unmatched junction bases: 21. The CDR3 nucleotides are TGCAGTGCTAGAGGGTACGGGAGGGCCATAGGTTCCTACAATGAGCAGTACTTC. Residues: CSARGYGRAIGSYNEQYF.

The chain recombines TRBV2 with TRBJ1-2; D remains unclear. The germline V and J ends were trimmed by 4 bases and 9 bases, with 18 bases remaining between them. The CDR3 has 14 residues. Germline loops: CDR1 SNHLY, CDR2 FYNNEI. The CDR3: CASSGFNQGLRYTF. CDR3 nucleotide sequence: TGTGCCAGCAGTGGTTTCAATCAAGGTCTCCGCTACACCTTC.

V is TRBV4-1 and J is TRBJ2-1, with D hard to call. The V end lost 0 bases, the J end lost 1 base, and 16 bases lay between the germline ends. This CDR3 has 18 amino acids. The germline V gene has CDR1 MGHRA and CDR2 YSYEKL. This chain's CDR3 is CASSQDLRELQSYNEQFF. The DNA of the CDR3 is TGCGCCAGCAGCCAAGATCTTCGCGAATTACAATCCTACAATGAGCAGTTCTTC.